These 16 T cell receptor beta chains share one sample of origin, sequenced in a study of vaccination effects on CD4 cells after COVID-19. Antigen-specific CD4+ T cell clonotypes were called by their expansion after viral peptide-pool culture in ViraFEST. Following an approximately eleven-day culture, CD4+ T cells were purified. Either the BNT162b2 or mRNA-1273 vaccine was given to participants in two doses. Using immunoSEQ multiplex PCR, the repertoire was profiled, and TCRdb retains in-frame clones only, with some absent. Of approximately 13,000 clones in the sample, about 72% were seen once. These receptors' antigens are unknown. Sample: CD4+ T cells from PBMCs cultured with SARS-CoV-2 spike peptides, taken after COVID-19 vaccination. The receptors come from a human donor who received a COVID-19 vaccine.

This sequence joins TRBV12-3 or TRBV12-4 and TRBJ2-7; no reliable D call. The CDR3 contains 13 residues. V was shortened by 5 bases and J by 0 bases, with 8 bases between the two germline ends. The CDR3 DNA reads as TGTGCCAGCAGTCGCCAGGCCTCCTACGAGCAGTACTTC. It codes for CASSRQASYEQYF.

This clone was seen once. The chain is built from TRBV19 and TRBJ2-7; 7 bases match TRBD1. The CDR3 runs to 14 residues. The trim removed 7 bases at V and 2 bases at J, leaving 8 bases unmatched. CDR1 LNHDA and CDR2 SQIVND come from the germline V gene (reference sequence). CDR3 loop: CASTVGQGAYEQYF. Written as DNA, the CDR3 is TGTGCCAGTACCGTGGGGCAGGGGGCCTACGAGCAGTACTTC.

The chain has TRBV20-1 and TRBJ1-2; unclear D gene. The CDR3 is made up of 10 amino acids. V was cut by 6 bases and J by 8 bases, with 10 bases left in between. Germline V gene lookup returns CDR1 DFQATT and CDR2 SNEGSKA (reference sequence). The chain's CDR3 is CSAPTVGYTF. The CDR3, as DNA: TGCAGTGCCCCGACTGTGGGCTACACCTTC.

This chain connects TRBV5-4 to TRBJ1-2, with D tentatively TRBD1 (6 bases). With 2 bases removed from V and 6 bases from J, the gap between germline ends came to 17 bases. CDR1 and CDR2 from the germline V gene are SGHNT and YYREEE (reference sequence). The CDR3 is 15 residues long. The CDR3: CASSFLIPGVDGYTF. DNA of the CDR3: TGTGCCAGCAGCTTTTTGATCCCAGGGGTTGATGGCTACACCTTC. The full variable domain, in which reference TRBV5-4 and TRBJ1-2 provide the parts outside the CDR3, is ETGVTQSPTHLIKTRGQQVTLRCSSQSGHNTVSWYQQALGQGPQFIFQYYREEENGRGNFPPRFSGLQFPNYSSELNVNALELDDSALYLCASSFLIPGVDGYTFGSGTRLTVV.

The chain employs TRBV19 and TRBJ1-1; TRBD1 agrees at 9 bases. CDR3 length equals 15 residues. V dropped 5 bases and J dropped 1; count of bases not matched to a gene: 5. Germline V gene lookup returns CDR1 LNHDA and CDR2 SQIVND (reference sequence). The CDR3 spells CASSWPGQGNTEAFF. As DNA, the CDR3 is TGTGCCAGTAGTTGGCCGGGACAGGGGAACACTGAAGCTTTCTTT.

This chain uses TRBV19 with TRBJ1-6, with a possible D match to TRBD1 (5 bases). V lost 5 bases and J lost 7, with 12 bases in between. The V gene's germline CDR1 is LNHDA and CDR2 SQIVND (reference sequence). The CDR3 totals 14 residues. DNA of the CDR3: TGTGCCAGTAGTTTTCAGGGTACCAATTCACCCCTCCACTTT. Translation gives CASSFQGTNSPLHF.

The V call is TRBV3-1 (or the pseudogene TRBV3-2), the J call TRBJ1-2, with 8 bases that match TRBD1. V lost 5 bases to trimming and J lost 6 bases; unmatched junction nucleotides: 5. The CDR3 length is 13 residues. Per the germline V gene, CDR1 is LGHDT and CDR2 is YNNKEL (reference sequence). The CDR3 region has the DNA TGTGCCAGCAGCTCAGGGGGCGGCGATGGCTACACCTTC. It is translated as CASSSGGGDGYTF.

This chain joins TRBV12-5 and TRBJ1-1, with D possibly matching TRBD1 (5 bases). CDR3 length equals 12 residues. The V end lost 1 base, the J end lost 7 bases, and 7 bases lay between the germline ends. In germline, CDR1 is LGHNT, CDR2 FRNRAP. The CDR3 DNA is TGTGCTAGTGGTTTGGGAAGGGGTGAAGCTTTCTTT. Its protein product is CASGLGRGEAFF.

The V and J genes are TRBV7-2 and TRBJ2-5; 10 bases align to TRBD2. Trimming at V came to 2 bases and at J to 6 bases, leaving 12 bases not matched to a gene. The germline CDR1 and CDR2 sequences are SGHTA and FQGNSA. CDR3 length: 17 residues. The CDR3 sequence is CASSLQGGSGGAKTQYF. Written as DNA, the CDR3 is TGTGCCAGCAGCTTACAGGGAGGAAGCGGGGGGGCCAAGACCCAGTACTTC.

This clone rates as medium-sized. The V gene is TRBV5-5, the J gene TRBJ2-1; D ambiguous. Between the trimmed V and J ends, which lost 4 bases and 4 bases, there was a span of 9 bases. Germline loops: CDR1 SGHKS, CDR2 YYEKEE (reference sequence). The CDR3 has 13 amino acids. The CDR3 region is CASSPDPYNEQFF. The CDR3 nucleotides are TGTGCCAGCAGCCCCGACCCTTACAATGAGCAGTTCTTC.

This clone was observed a single time. This chain links TRBV5-1 with TRBJ1-1, with a weak D call TRBD1 (5 bases). Germline CDR1 is SGHRS and CDR2 is YFSETQ. Trimming stripped 4 bases from V and 4 bases from J, with 20 bases between. This CDR3 is 16 amino acids long. The CDR3 here is CASSLGRVPGSTEAFF. The CDR3 DNA sequence: TGCGCCAGCAGCCTAGGCAGGGTCCCGGGGAGCACTGAAGCTTTCTTT.

The rearrangement links TRBV5-5 to TRBJ1-1; possibly TRBD1 for D (5 bases). This CDR3 is built from 14 residues. V was pared by 7 bases and J by 4 bases, with 17 bases between. CDR1 SGHKS and CDR2 YYEKEE come from the germline V gene (reference sequence). The CDR3 sequence is CASHWQPGGTEAFF. The CDR3 DNA reads as TGTGCCAGCCATTGGCAGCCTGGGGGCACTGAAGCTTTCTTT. Based on the CDR3 plus reference TRBV5-5 and TRBJ1-1, the full variable domain is DAGVTQSPTHLIKTRGQQVTLRCSPISGHKSVSWYQQVLGQGPQFIFQYYEKEERGRGNFPDRFSARQFPNYSSELNVNALLLGDSALYLCASHWQPGGTEAFFGQGTRLTVV.

This rearrangement joins TRBV3-1 (or the pseudogene TRBV3-2) to TRBJ1-6; no clear D. V was trimmed by 1 base and J by 6 bases, leaving 7 bases between them. Per germline, CDR1 LGHDT and CDR2 YNNKEL (reference sequence). This CDR3 spans 14 amino acids. This CDR3 reads CASSQGRSNSPLHF. The CDR3 coding sequence is TGTGCCAGCAGCCAAGGGCGGAGTAATTCACCCCTCCACTTT.

This clone was recorded a few times. Here the CDR3 DNA reads TGTGCCAGCAGCGTATGGACAGGGCCGAATCAGCCCCAGCATTTT. Translating it yields CASSVWTGPNQPQHF. The rearrangement joins TRBV7-2 to TRBJ1-5; TRBD1 agrees at 8 bases. CDR3 size: 15 residues. Germline CDR1 SGHTA, CDR2 FQGNSA. V was pared by 5 bases and J by 4 bases, with 7 bases of the junction left unmatched.

This chain connects TRBV29-1 to TRBJ1-1; D uncertain. CDR1 is SQVTM, CDR2 ANQGSEA, per germline. This CDR3 comprises 11 residues. Between the trimmed V and J ends, which lost 5 bases and 1 base, there was a span of 5 bases. For the CDR3, the DNA is TGCAGCGTTCAGCAGAACACTGAAGCTTTCTTT. It translates to CSVQQNTEAFF.

The chain joins TRBV3-1 (or the pseudogene TRBV3-2) to TRBJ1-2; 7 bases align to TRBD1. The CDR3 is 13 residues long. V gave up 4 bases and J gave up 6 bases; unmatched junction bases: 5. In germline, CDR1 is LGHDT, CDR2 YNNKEL (reference sequence). The DNA of the CDR3 is TGTGCCAGCAGCCCCTTGACAGGGAATGGCTACACCTTC. This translates into CASSPLTGNGYTF.